This T cell receptor (beta chain) originates from a study of blood T cell repertoires in COVID-19. Overall study: Donors in the United States, Italy and Spain gave samples during acute or convalescent COVID-19. The cDNA or gDNA used as material had been derived from T cells, B-cell-depleted T cells, or PBMCs.

CDR1 is LNHDA, CDR2 SQIVND, per germline (reference sequence). The J segment lost 3 bases and the V segment lost 2 bases, leaving 3 bases of the junction unmatched. CDR3 length: 16 amino acids. Authors' methods: Reference gene primer amplification in the assay estimated nucleated cell counts. The table came from immunoSEQ multiplex PCR; TCRdb's copy has only in-frame clones and leaves some out. V and J calls plus clone size are reproduced from that table; the DNA served to infer D and trimming. The sample shows 81,000 or so clones, about nine tenths of them seen only once. V and J are TRBV19 and TRBJ2-1; 11 bases line up with TRBD2. Source material: peripheral blood. The clonotype was recovered from a man between 65 and 85 years old with active or convalescent COVID-19. The CDR3 loop is CASSIILAGGYNEQFF. CDR3 in DNA: TGTGCCAGTAGTATAATCCTAGCGGGGGGCTACAATGAGCAGTTCTTC.